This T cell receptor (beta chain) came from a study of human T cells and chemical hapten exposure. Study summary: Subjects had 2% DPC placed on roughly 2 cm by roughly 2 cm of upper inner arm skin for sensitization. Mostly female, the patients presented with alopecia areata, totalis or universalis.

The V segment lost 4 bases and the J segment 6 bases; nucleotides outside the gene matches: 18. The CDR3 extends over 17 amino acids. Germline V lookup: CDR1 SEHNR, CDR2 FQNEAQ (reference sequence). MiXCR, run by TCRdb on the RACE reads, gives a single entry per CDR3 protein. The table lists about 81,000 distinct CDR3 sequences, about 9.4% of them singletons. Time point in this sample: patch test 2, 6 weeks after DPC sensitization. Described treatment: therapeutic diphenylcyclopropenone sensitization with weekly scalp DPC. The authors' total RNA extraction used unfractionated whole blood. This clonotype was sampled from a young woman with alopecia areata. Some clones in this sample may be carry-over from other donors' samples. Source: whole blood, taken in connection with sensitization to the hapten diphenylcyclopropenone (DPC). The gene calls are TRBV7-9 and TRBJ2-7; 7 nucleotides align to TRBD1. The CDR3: CASSSTAQGILPLEQYF. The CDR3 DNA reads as TGTGCCAGCAGCTCGACGGCACAGGGGATTCTTCCTCTCGAGCAGTACTTC.